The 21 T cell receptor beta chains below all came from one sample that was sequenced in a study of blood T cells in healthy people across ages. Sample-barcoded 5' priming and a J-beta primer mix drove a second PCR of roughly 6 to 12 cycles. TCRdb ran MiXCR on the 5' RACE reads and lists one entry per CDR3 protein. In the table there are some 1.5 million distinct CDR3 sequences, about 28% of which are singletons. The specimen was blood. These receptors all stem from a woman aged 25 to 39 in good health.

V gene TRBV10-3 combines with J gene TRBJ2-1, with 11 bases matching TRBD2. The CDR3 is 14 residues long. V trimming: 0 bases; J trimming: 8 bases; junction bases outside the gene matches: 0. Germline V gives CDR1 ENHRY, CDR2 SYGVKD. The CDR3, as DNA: TGTGCCATCAGTGAGTCGACTAGCGGGGATGAGCAGTTCTTC. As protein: CAISESTSGDEQFF.

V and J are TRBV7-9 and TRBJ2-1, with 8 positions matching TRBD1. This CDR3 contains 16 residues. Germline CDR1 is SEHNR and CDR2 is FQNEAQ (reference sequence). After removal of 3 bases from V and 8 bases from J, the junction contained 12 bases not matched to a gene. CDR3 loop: CASSLQGAEFVDEQFF. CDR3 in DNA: TGTGCCAGCAGCTTGCAGGGGGCGGAATTCGTCGATGAGCAGTTCTTC.

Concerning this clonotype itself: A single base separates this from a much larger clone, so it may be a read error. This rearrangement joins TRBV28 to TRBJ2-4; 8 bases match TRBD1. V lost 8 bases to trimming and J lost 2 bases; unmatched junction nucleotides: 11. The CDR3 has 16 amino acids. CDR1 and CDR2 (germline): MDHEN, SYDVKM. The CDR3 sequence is CASGTAGTGPKNIQYF. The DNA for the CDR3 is TGTGCCAGCGGTACCGCCGGGACAGGACCCAAAAACATTCAGTACTTC. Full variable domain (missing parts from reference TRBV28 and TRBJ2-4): DVKVTQSSRYLVKRTGEKVFLECVQDMDHENMFWYRQDPGLGLRLIYFSYDVKMKEKGDIPEGYSVSREKKERFSLILESASTNQTSMYLCASGTAGTGPKNIQYFGAGTRLSVL.

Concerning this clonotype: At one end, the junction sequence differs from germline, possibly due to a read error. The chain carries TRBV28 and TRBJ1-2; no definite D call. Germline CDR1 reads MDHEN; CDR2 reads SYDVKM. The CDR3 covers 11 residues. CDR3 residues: CTSSFIYGYTF. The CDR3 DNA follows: TGTACCAGCAGTTTTATCTATGGCTACACCTTC.

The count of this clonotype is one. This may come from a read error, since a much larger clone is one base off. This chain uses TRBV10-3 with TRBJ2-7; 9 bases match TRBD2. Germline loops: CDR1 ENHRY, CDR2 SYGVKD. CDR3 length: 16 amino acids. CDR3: CAIGESGGSGSPEQYF. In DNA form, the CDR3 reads TGTGCCATCGGTGAGTCGGGTGGTAGCGGGAGCCCCGAGCAGTACTTC.

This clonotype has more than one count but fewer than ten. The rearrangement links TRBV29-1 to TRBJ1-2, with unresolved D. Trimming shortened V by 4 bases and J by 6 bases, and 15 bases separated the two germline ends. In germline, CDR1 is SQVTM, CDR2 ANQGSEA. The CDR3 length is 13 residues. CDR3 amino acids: CSVVRRGEDGYTF. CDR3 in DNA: TGCAGCGTTGTAAGGCGGGGAGAGGATGGCTACACCTTC.

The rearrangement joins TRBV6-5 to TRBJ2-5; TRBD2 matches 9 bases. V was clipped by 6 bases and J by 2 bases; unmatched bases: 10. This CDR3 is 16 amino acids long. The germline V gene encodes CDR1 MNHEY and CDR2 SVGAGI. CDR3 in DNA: TGTGCCAGCAGCCGGGGGAGCGGGGGGTTACAAGAGACCCAGTACTTC. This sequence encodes CASSRGSGGLQETQYF.

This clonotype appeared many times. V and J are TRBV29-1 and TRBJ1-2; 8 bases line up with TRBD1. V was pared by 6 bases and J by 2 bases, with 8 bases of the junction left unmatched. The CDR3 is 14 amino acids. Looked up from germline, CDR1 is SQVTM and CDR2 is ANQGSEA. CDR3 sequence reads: CSVGRGLINYGYTF. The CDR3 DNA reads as TGCAGCGTCGGCAGGGGGCTTATCAACTATGGCTACACCTTC.

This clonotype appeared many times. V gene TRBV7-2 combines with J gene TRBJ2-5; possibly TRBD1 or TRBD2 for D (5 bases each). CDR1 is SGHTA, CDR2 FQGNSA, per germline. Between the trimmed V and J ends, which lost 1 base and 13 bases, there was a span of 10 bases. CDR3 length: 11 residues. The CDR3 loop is CASSLGVGTYF. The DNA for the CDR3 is TGTGCCAGCAGCTTAGGGGTCGGGACGTACTTC.

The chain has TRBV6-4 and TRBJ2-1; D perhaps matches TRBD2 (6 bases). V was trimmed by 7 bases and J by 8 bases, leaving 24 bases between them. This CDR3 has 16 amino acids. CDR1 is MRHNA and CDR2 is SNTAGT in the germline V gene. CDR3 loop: CASNLLDVIQRDEQFF. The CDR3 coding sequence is TGTGCCAGCAACCTTTTGGACGTTATCCAGCGGGATGAGCAGTTCTTC.

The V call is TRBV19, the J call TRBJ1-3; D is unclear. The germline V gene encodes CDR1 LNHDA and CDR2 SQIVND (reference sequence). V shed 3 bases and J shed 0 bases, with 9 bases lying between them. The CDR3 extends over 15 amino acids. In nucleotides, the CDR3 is TGTGCCAGTAGTATCTCAGGATTCTCTGGAAACACCATATATTTT. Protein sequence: CASSISGFSGNTIYF.

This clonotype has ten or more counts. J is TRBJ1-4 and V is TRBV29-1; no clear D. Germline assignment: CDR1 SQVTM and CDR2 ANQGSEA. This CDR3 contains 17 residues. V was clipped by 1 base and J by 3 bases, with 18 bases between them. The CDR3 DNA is TGCAGCGTTGAAGTGAGGCGATCTCGCCAGGCTAATGAAAAACTGTTTTTT. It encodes CSVEVRRSRQANEKLFF.

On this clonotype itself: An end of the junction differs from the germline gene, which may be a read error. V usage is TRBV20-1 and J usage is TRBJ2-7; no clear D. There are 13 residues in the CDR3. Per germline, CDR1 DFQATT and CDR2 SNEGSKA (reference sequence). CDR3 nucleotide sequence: TGCAGGGCTAGAGCCGACATTTTCTACGAGCAGTACTTC. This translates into CRARADIFYEQYF.

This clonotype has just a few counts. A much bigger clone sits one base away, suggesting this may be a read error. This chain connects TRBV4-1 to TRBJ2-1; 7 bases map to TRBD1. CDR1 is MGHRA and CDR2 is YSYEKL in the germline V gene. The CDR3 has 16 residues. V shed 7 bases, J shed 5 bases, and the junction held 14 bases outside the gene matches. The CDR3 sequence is CASNLNTGTVNNEQFF. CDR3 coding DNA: TGCGCCAGCAACCTCAACACCGGGACAGTCAACAATGAGCAGTTCTTC.

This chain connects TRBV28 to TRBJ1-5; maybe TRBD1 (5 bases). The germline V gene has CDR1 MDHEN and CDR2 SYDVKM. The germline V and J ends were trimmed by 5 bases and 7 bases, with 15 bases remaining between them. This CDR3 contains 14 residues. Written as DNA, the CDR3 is TGTGCCAGCAGTCGGTGGCAGGGCGGCCAGCCCCAGCATTTT. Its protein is CASSRWQGGQPQHF.

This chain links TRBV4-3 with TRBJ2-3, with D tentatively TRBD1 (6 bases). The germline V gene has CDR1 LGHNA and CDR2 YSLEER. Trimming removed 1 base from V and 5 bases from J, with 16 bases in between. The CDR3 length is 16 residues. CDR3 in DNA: TGCGCCAGCAGCCAAGCCGGGACCCGAGGGGGAGATACGCAGTATTTT. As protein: CASSQAGTRGGDTQYF.

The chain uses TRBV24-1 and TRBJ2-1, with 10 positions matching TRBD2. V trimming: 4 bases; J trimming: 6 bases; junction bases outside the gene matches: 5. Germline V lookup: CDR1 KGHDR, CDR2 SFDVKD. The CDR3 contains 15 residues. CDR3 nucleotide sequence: TGTGCCACCAGTGACCCTACTAGCGGGACCAATGAGCAGTTCTTC. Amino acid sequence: CATSDPTSGTNEQFF.

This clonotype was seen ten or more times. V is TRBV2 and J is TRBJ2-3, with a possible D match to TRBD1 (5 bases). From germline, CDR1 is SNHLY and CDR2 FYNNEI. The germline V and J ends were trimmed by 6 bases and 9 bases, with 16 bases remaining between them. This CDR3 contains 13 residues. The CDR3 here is CASRGNQGNTQYF. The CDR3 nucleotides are TGTGCCAGCAGAGGAAATCAGGGAAACACGCAGTATTTT.

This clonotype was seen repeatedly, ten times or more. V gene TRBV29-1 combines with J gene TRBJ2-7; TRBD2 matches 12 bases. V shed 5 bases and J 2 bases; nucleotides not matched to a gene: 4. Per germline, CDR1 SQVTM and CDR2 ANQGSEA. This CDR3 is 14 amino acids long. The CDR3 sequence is CSVRTSGMTYEQYF. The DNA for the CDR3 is TGCAGCGTTAGGACTAGCGGGATGACCTACGAGCAGTACTTC.

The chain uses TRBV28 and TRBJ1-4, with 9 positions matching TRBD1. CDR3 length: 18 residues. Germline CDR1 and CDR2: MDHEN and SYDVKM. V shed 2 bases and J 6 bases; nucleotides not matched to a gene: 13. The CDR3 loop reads CASSLSFRPRDRDEKLFF. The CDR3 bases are TGTGCCAGCAGTTTAAGTTTTCGGCCCCGGGACAGGGATGAAAAACTGTTTTTT.

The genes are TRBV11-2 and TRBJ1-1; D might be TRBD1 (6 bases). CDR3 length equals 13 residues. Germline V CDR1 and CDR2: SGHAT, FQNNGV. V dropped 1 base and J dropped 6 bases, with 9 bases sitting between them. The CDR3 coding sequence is TGTGCCAGCAGCTTAGGGGGGGCCCCTGAAGCTTTCTTT. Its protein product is CASSLGGAPEAFF.